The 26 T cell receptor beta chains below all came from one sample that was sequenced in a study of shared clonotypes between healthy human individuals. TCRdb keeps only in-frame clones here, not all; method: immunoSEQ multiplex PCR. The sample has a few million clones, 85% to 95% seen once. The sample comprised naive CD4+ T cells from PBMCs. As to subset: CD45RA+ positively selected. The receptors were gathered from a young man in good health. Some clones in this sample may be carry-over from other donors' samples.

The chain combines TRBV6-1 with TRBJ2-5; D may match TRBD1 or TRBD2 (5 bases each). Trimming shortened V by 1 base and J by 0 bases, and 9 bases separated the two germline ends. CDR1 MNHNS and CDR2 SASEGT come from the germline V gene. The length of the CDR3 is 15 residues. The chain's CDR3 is CASSEVRGDQETQYF. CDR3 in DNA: TGTGCCAGCAGTGAAGTACGAGGGGACCAAGAGACCCAGTACTTC.

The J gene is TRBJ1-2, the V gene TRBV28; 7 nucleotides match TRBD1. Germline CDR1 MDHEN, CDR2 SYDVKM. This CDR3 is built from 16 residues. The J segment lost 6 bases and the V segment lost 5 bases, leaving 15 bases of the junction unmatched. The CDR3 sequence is CASSLNPTGRENGYTF. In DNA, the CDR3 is TGTGCCAGCAGTCTGAACCCGACAGGGAGGGAGAATGGCTACACCTTC.

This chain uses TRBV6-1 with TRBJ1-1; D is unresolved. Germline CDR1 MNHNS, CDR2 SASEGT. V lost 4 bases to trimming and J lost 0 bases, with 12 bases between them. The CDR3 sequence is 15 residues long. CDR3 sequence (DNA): TGTGCCAGCAGTGTGGTTGGACCAATGAACACTGAAGCTTTCTTT. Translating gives CASSVVGPMNTEAFF.

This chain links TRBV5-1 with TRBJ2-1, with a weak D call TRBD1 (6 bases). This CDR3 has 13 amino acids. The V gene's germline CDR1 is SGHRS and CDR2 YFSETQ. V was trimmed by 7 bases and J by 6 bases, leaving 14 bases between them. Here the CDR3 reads CASGDPGVNEQFF. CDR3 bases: TGCGCCAGCGGGGATCCAGGGGTCAATGAGCAGTTCTTC.

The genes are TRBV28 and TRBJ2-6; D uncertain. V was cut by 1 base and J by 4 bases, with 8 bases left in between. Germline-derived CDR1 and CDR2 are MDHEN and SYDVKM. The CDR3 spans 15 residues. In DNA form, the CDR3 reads TGTGCCAGCAGTTTATACTGGACCGGGGCCAACGTCCTGACTTTC. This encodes CASSLYWTGANVLTF.

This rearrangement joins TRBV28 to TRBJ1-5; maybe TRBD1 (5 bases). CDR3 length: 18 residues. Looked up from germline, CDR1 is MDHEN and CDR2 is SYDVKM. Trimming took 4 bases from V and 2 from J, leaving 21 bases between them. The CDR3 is CASSSLSGARRGNQPQHF. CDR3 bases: TGTGCCAGCAGTTCCCTTTCCGGGGCCCGTCGAGGCAATCAGCCCCAGCATTTT.

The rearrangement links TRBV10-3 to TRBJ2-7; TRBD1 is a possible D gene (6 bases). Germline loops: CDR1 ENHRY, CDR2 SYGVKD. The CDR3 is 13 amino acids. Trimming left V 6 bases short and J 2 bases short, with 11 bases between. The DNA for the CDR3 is TGTGCCATCAGCCCAGGGGCAGCCTACGAGCAGTACTTC. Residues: CAISPGAAYEQYF.

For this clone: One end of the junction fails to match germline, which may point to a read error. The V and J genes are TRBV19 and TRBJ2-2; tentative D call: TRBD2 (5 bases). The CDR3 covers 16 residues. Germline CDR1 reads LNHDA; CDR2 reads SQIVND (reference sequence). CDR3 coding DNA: TGTGCCAGTGGTATAGAGCGGCTGGGGAACACCGGGGAGCTGTTTTTT. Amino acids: CASGIERLGNTGELFF.

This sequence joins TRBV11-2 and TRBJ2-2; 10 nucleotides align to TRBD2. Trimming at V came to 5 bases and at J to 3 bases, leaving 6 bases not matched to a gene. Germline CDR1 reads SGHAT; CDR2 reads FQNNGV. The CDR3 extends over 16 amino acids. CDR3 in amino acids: CASSTLAGEDTGELFF. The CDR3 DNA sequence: TGTGCCAGCAGCACTCTAGCGGGAGAGGACACCGGGGAGCTGTTTTTT.

The CDR3 sequence: CASRKVWGPREKLFF. The CDR3 DNA is TGTGCCAGCAGAAAAGTGTGGGGGCCGCGGGAAAAACTGTTTTTT. The V and J genes are TRBV6-5 and TRBJ1-4; possible D gene TRBD1, 6 bases. The CDR3 is made up of 15 amino acids. V was cut by 6 bases and J by 8 bases, with 19 bases left in between. CDR1 is MNHEY and CDR2 is SVGAGI in the germline V gene.

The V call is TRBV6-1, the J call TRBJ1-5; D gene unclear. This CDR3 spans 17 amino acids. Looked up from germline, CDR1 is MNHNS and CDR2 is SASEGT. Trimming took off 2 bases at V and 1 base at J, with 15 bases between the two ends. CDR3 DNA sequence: TGTGCCAGCAGTGAATTGGCAGGCTCAACGAGCAATCAGCCCCAGCATTTT. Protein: CASSELAGSTSNQPQHF.

CDR3 sequence: CASSKARRGDTQYF. DNA of the CDR3: TGCGCCAGCAGTAAGGCCCGAAGGGGGGATACGCAGTATTTT. The chain carries TRBV10-2 and TRBJ2-3; maybe TRBD1 (6 bases). The CDR3 runs 14 residues. Trimming shortened V by 5 bases and J by 6 bases, and 15 bases separated the two germline ends. The germline gives CDR1 WSHSY, CDR2 SAAADI.

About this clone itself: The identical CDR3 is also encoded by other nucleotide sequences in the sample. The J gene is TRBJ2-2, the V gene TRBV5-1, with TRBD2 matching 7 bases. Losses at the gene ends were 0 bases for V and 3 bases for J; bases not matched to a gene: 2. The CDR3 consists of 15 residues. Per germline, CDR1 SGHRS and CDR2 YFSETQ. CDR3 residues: CASSLVSGDTGELFF. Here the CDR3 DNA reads TGCGCCAGCAGCTTGGTGAGCGGGGACACCGGGGAGCTGTTTTTT.

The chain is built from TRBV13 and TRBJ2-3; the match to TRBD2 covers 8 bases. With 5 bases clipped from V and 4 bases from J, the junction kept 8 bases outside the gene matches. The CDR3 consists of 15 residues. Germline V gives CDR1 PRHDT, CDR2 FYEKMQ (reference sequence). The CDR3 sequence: CASSQRAGVPDTQYF. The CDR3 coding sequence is TGTGCCAGCAGCCAAAGAGCGGGAGTCCCAGATACGCAGTATTTT.

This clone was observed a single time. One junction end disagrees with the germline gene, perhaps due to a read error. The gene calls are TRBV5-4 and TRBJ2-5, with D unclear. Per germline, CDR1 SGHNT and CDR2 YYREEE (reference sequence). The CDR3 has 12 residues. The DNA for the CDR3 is TGTGCCAGCAGTTTGGACCGTGAGACCCAGTACTTC. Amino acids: CASSLDRETQYF.

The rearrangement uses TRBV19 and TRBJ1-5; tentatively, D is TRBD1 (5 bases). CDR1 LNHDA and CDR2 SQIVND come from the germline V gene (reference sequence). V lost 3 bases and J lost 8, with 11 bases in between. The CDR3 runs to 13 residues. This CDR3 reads CASSIWGPEPQHF. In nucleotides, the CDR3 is TGTGCCAGTAGTATCTGGGGACCAGAGCCCCAGCATTTT.

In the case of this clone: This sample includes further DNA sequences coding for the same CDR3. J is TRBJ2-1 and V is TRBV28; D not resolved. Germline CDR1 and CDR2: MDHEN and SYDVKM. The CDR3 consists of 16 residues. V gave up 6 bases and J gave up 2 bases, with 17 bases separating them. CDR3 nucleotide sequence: TGTGCCAGCAGCTCCCCGACTGGTGGAGCCTACAATGAGCAGTTCTTC. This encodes CASSSPTGGAYNEQFF.

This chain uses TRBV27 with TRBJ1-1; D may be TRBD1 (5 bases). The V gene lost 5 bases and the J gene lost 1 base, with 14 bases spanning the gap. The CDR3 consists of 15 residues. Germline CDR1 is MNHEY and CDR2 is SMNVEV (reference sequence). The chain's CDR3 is CASSPGRGTNTEAFF. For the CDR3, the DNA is TGTGCCAGCAGTCCCGGACGGGGGACGAACACTGAAGCTTTCTTT.

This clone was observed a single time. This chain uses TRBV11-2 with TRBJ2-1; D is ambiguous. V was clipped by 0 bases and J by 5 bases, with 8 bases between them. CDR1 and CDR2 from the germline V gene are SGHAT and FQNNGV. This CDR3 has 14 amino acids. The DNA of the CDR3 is TGTGCCAGCAGCTTAGATCGAGTCGACAATGAGCAGTTCTTC. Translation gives CASSLDRVDNEQFF. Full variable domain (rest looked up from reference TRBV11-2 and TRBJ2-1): EAGVAQSPRYKIIEKRQSVAFWCNPISGHATLYWYQQILGQGPKLLIQFQNNGVVDDSQLPKDRFSAERLKGVDSTLKIQPAKLEDSAVYLCASSLDRVDNEQFFGPGTRLTVL.

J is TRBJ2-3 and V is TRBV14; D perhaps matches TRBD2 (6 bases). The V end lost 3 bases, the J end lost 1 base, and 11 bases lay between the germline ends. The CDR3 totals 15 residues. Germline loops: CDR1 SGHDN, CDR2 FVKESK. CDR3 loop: CASSQGQRGTDTQYF. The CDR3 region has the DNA TGTGCCAGCAGCCAGGGCCAGCGGGGCACAGATACGCAGTATTTT.

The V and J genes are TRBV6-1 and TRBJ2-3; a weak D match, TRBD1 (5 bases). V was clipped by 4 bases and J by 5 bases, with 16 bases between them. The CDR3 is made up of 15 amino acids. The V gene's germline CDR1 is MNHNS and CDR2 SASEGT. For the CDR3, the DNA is TGTGCCAGCAGTGCACCCGGGTCCCAGGGAGATACGCAGTATTTT. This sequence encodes CASSAPGSQGDTQYF.

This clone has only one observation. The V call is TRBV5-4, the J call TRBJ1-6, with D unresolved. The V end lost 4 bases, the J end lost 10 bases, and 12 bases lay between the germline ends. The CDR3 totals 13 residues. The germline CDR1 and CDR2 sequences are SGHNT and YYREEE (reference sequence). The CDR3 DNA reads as TGTGCCAGCAGCCAAAACATAGGCTCACCCCTCCACTTT. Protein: CASSQNIGSPLHF.

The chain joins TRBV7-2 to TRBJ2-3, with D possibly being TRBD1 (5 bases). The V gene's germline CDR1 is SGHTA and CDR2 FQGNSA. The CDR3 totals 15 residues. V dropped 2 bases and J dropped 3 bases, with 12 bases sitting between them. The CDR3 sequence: CASSLQGVGTDTQYF. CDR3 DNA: TGTGCCAGCAGCTTACAGGGCGTGGGAACAGATACGCAGTATTTT.

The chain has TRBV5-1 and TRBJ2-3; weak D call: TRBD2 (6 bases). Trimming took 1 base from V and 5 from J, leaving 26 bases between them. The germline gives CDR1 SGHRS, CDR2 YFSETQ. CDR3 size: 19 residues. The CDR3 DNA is TGCGCCAGCAGCTTGCGGGACTTTCTGGGGGTCACACGGGTAGATACGCAGTATTTT. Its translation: CASSLRDFLGVTRVDTQYF.

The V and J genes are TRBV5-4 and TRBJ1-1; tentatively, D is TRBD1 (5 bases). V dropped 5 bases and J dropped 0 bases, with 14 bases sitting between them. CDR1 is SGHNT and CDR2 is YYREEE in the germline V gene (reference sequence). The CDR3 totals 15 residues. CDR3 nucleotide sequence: TGTGCCAGCAGTTACCGACAGTTCATGAACACTGAAGCTTTCTTT. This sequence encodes CASSYRQFMNTEAFF.

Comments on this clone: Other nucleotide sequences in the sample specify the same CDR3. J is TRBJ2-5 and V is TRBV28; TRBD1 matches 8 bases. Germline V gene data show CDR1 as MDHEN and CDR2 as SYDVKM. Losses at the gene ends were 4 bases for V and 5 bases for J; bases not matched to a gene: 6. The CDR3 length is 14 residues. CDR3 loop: CASSSGTGQETQYF. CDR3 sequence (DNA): TGTGCCAGCAGTTCCGGGACAGGTCAGGAGACCCAGTACTTC.